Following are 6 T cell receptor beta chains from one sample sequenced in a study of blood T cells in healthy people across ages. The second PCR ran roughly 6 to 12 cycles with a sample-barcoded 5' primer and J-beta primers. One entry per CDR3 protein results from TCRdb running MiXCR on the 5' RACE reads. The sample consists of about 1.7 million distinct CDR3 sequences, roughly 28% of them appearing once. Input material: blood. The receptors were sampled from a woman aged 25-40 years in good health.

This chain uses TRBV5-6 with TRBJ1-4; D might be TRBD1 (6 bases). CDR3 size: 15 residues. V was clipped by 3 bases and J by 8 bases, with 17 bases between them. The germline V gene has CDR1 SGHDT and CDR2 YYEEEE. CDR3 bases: TGTGCCAGCAGCTCCCCAACAGGGTATGGGGAAAAACTGTTTTTT. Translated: CASSSPTGYGEKLFF.

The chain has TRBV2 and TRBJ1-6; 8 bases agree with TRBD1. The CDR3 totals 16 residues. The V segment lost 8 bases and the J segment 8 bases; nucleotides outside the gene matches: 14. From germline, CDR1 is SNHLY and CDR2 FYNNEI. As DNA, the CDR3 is TGTGCCAGCGGTGGGGCAGGGGGCCGTTTCGATTCACCCCTCCACTTT. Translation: CASGGAGGRFDSPLHF.

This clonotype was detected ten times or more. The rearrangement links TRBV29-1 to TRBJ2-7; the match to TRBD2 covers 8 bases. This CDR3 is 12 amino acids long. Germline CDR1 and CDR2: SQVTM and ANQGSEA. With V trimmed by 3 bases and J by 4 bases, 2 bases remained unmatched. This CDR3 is CSVETSEYEQYF. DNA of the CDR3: TGCAGCGTTGAGACTAGCGAGTACGAGCAGTACTTC.

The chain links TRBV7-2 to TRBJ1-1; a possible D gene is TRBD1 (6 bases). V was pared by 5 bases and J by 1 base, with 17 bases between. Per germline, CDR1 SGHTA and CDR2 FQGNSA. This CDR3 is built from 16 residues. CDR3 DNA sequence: TGTGCCAGCAGCCGAAATACAGGGAGACAGAACACTGAAGCTTTCTTT. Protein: CASSRNTGRQNTEAFF.

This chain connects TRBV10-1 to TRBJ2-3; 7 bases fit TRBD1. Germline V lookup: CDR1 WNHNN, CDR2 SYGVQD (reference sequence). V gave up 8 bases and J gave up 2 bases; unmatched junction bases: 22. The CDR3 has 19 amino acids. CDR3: CASAPSTGDQGWDTDTQYF. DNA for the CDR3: TGCGCCAGCGCTCCTTCAACAGGGGACCAAGGATGGGACACAGATACGCAGTATTTT.

The CDR3 nucleotides are TGCGCCAGCAGCCTGATGGGACAGGGGTTTTCTTCACCCCTCCACTTT. Translation: CASSLMGQGFSSPLHF. The chain has TRBV4-1 and TRBJ1-6, with TRBD1 matching 10 bases. The V and J ends lost 4 bases and 9 bases, in that order; junction bases with no gene match: 9. In germline, CDR1 is MGHRA, CDR2 YSYEKL. The CDR3 runs to 16 residues.